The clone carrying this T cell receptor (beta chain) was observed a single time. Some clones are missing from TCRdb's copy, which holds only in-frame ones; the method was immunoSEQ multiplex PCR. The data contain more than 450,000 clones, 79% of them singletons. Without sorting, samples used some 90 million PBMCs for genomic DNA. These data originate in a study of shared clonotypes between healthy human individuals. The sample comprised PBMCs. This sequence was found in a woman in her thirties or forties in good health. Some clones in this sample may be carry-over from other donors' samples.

The CDR3 loop is CASSPRDMGAYEQYF. CDR3 bases: TGTGCCAGCAGCCCCCGCGACATGGGTGCCTACGAGCAGTACTTC. The chain has TRBV11-2 and TRBJ2-7; no clear D. Per germline, CDR1 SGHAT and CDR2 FQNNGV. The V end lost 5 bases, the J end lost 2 bases, and 16 bases lay between the germline ends. CDR3 length: 15 residues.